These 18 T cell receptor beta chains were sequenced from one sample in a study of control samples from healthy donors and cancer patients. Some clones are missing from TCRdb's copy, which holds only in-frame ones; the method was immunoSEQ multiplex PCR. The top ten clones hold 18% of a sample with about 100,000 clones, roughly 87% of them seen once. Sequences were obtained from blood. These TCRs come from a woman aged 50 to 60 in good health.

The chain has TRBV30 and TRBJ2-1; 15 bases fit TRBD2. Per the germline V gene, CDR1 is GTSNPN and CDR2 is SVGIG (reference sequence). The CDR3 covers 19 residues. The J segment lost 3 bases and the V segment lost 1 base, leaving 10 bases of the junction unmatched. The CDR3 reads CAWSAPGTSGGWGYNEQFF. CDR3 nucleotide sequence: TGTGCCTGGAGTGCCCCCGGGACTAGCGGGGGGTGGGGCTACAATGAGCAGTTCTTC.

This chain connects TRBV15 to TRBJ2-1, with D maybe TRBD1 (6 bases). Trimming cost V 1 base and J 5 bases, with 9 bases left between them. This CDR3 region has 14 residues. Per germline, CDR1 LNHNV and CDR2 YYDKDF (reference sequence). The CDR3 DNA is TGTGCCACCAGCAGAGTGCAGGGGAACAATGAGCAGTTCTTC. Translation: CATSRVQGNNEQFF. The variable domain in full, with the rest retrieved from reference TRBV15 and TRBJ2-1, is DAMVIQNPRYQVTQFGKPVTLSCSQTLNHNVMYWYQQKSSQAPKLLFHYYDKDFNNEADTPDNFQSRRPNTSFCFLDIRSPGLGDTAMYLCATSRVQGNNEQFFGPGTRLTVL.

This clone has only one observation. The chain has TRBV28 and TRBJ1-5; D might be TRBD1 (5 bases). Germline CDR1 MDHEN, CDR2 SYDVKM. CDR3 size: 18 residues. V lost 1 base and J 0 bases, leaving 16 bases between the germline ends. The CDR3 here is CASSLYPGTVYSNQPQHF. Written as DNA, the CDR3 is TGTGCCAGCAGTTTATATCCAGGGACCGTATATAGCAATCAGCCCCAGCATTTT.

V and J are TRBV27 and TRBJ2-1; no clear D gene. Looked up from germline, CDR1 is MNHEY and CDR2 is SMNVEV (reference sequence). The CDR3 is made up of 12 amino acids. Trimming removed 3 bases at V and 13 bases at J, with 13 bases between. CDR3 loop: CASSFGGMGQFF. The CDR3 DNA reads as TGTGCCAGCAGTTTTGGTGGGATGGGACAGTTCTTC.

DNA for the CDR3: TGTGCCATCAGTGAGTCGGGGCCGGCCATAGGGACCCAGCATTTT. Residues: CAISESGPAIGTQHF. This chain connects TRBV10-3 to TRBJ1-5; D may be TRBD1 (5 bases). Germline V gene lookup returns CDR1 ENHRY and CDR2 SYGVKD. V was cut by 0 bases and J by 11 bases, with 17 bases left in between. The CDR3 has 15 amino acids.

The CDR3 loop reads CASSQVIIDGNYEQYF. Written as DNA, the CDR3 is TGCGCCAGCAGCCAAGTAATCATCGACGGGAACTACGAGCAGTACTTC. The V gene is TRBV4-1, the J gene TRBJ2-7; a possible D gene is TRBD2 (5 bases). The CDR3 covers 16 residues. The V end lost 1 base, the J end lost 3 bases, and 16 bases lay between the germline ends. The germline V gene has CDR1 MGHRA and CDR2 YSYEKL.

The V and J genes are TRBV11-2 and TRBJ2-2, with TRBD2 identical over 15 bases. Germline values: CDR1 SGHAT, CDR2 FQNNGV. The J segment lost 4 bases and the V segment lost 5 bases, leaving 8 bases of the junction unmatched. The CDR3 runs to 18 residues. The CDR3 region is CASSPRTSGGVGTGELFF. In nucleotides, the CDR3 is TGTGCCAGCAGCCCCCGGACTAGCGGGGGGGTAGGCACCGGGGAGCTGTTTTTT.

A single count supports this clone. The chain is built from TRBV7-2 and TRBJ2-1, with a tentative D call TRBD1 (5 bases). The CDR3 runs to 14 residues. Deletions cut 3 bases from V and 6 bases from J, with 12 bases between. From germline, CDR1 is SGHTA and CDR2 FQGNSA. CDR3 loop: CASSFGGQGNEQFF. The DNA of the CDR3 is TGTGCCAGCAGCTTTGGTGGACAAGGCAATGAGCAGTTCTTC.

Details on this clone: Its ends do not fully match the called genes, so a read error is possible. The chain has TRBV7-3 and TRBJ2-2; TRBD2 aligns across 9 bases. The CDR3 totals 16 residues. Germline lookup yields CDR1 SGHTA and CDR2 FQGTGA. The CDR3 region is CASSITSGSNTGELFF. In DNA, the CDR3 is TGTGCCAGCAGCATAACTAGCGGGTCGAACACCGGGGAGCTGTTTTTT.

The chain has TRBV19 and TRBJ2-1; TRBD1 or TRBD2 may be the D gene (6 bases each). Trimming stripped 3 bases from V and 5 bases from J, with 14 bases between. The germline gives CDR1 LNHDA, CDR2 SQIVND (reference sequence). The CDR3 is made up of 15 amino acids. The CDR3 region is CASSIRGALDNEQFF. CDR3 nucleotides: TGTGCCAGTAGTATTAGGGGGGCGCTGGACAATGAGCAGTTCTTC.

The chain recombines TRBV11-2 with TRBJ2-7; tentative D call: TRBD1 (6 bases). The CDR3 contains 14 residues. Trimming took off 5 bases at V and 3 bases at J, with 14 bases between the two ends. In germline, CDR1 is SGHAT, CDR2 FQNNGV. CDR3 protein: CASSPPGHLYEQYF. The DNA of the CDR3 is TGTGCCAGCAGCCCACCGGGACACCTCTACGAGCAGTACTTC.

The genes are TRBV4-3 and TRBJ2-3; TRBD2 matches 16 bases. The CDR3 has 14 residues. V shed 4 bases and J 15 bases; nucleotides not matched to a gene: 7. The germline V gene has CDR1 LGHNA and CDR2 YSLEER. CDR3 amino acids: CASSPGLAGGPGYF. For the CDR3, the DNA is TGCGCCAGCAGCCCGGGACTAGCGGGAGGGCCGGGCTATTTT.

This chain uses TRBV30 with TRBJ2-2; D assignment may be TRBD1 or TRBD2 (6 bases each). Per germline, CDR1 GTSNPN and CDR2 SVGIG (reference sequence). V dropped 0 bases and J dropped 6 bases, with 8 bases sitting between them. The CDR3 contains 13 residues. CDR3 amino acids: CAWSVRGPGELFF. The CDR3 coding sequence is TGTGCCTGGAGTGTACGGGGGCCCGGGGAGCTGTTTTTT.

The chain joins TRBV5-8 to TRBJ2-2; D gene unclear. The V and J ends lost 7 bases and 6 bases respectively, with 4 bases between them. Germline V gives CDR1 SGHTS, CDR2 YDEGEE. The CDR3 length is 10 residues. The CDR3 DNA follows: TGTGCCAGCCAGGCCGGGGAGCTGTTTTTT. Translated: CASQAGELFF.

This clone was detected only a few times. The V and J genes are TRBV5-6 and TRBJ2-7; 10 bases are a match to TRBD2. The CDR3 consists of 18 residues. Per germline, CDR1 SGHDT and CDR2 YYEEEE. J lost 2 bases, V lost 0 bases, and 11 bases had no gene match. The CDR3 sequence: CASSLGPGLAGETYEQYV. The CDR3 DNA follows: TGTGCCAGCAGCTTGGGCCCGGGGCTAGCGGGGGAAACCTACGAGCAGTACGTC.

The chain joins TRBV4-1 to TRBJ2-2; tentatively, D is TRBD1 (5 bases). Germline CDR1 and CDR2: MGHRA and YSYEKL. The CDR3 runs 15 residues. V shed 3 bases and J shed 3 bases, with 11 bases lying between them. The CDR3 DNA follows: TGCGCCAGCAGCCACGGGCAGGGATACACCGGGGAGCTGTTTTTT. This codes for CASSHGQGYTGELFF.

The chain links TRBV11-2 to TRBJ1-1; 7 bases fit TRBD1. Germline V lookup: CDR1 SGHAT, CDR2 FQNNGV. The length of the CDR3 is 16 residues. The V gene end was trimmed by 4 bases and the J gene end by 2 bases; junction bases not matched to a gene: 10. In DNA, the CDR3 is TGTGCCAGCAGCTCATCCCCCCGGGACAGCAACACTGAAGCTTTCTTT. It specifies CASSSSPRDSNTEAFF.

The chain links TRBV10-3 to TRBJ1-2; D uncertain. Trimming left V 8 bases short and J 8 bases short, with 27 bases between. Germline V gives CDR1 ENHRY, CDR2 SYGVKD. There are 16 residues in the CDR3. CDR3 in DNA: TGTGCCATCGGGGAGGAGTCGTGGGATTTGGTCGGAGGCTACACCTTC. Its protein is CAIGEESWDLVGGYTF.